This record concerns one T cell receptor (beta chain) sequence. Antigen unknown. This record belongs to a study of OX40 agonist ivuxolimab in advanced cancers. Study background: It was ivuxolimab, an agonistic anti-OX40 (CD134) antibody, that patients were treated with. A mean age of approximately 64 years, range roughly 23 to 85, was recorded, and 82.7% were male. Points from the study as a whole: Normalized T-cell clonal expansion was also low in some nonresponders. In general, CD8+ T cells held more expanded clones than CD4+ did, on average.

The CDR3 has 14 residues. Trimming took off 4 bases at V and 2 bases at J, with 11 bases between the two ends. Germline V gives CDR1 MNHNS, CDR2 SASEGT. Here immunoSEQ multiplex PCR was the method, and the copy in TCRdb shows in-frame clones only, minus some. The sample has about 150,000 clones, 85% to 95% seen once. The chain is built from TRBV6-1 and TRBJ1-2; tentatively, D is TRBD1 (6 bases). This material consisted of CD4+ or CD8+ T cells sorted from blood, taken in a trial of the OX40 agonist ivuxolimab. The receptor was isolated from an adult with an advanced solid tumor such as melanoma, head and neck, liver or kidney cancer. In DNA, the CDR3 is TGTGCCAGCAGTGCCGAGGGGGTAAACTATGGCTACACCTTC. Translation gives CASSAEGVNYGYTF.